A selection of T cell receptor beta chains follows, all from one sample in a study of blood T cell repertoires in COVID-19. TCRdb keeps only in-frame clones here, not all; method: immunoSEQ multiplex PCR. This table has more than 95,000 clones, approximately 87% appearing once. Source material: peripheral blood. Receptors were obtained from a man in his forties or fifties with acute or convalescent COVID-19. CDR3s include the opening cysteine and the closing phenylalanine or tryptophan. The order of the fields is D gene, CDR3 length, clone size, J gene, V gene, CDR3 DNA, CDR3 protein. The D gene is left open where the match is weak. Expanded clones get a size class; other rows say once, few or many, or leave the size out.

d_call: TRBD2
cdr3_length: 13
clone_size: NA
j_call: TRBJ2-7
v_call: TRBV18
cdr3_nt: TGTGCCAGCTCCTCCGGGAGGGGCTACGAGCAGTACTTC
cdr3_aa: CASSSGRGYEQYF

d_call: NA
cdr3_length: 15
clone_size: few
j_call: TRBJ1-4
v_call: TRBV19
cdr3_nt: TGTGCCAGTAGTAAAGGACAGTATTATAATGAAAAACTGTTTTTT
cdr3_aa: CASSKGQYYNEKLFF

d_call: NA
cdr3_length: 13
clone_size: NA
j_call: TRBJ2-7
v_call: TRBV5-4
cdr3_nt: TGTGCCAGCAGCTTGGCTATGGAAAGCGTGCAGTACTTC
cdr3_aa: CASSLAMESVQYF

d_call: NA
cdr3_length: 14
clone_size: NA
j_call: TRBJ2-7
v_call: TRBV27
cdr3_nt: TGTGCCAGCAGTGCCCACAGGGCCCCCTACGAGCAGTACTTC
cdr3_aa: CASSAHRAPYEQYF

d_call: TRBD1
cdr3_length: 16
clone_size: NA
j_call: TRBJ1-5
v_call: TRBV27
cdr3_nt: TGTGCCACCACCCCAGATGGGACAGGGATCGATCAGCCCCAGCATTTT
cdr3_aa: CATTPDGTGIDQPQHF

d_call: NA
cdr3_length: 16
clone_size: NA
j_call: TRBJ2-2
v_call: TRBV19
cdr3_nt: TGTGCCAGTAGTCTAAGCGCCCGGGCGGGTACCGGGGAGCTGTTTTTT
cdr3_aa: CASSLSARAGTGELFF

d_call: NA
cdr3_length: 15
clone_size: NA
j_call: TRBJ2-1
v_call: TRBV5-1
cdr3_nt: TGCGCCAGCAGCTTGGTGGGGCAGGGTCCTAATGAGCAGTTCTTC
cdr3_aa: CASSLVGQGPNEQFF

d_call: NA
cdr3_length: 14
clone_size: NA
j_call: TRBJ1-3
v_call: TRBV6-6
cdr3_nt: TGTGCCAGCACAGGGGTGATCTCTGGAAACACCATATATTTT
cdr3_aa: CASTGVISGNTIYF

d_call: TRBD1
cdr3_length: 17
clone_size: NA
j_call: TRBJ2-2
v_call: TRBV27
cdr3_nt: TGTGCCAGCAGTTTCCGGACAGGGGGCGGGAGCACCGGGGAGCTGTTTTTT
cdr3_aa: CASSFRTGGGSTGELFF

d_call: NA
cdr3_length: 12
clone_size: NA
j_call: TRBJ2-3
v_call: TRBV12-3/TRBV12-4
cdr3_nt: TGTGCCAGCAGTAGCGGCACAGATACGCAGTATTTT
cdr3_aa: CASSSGTDTQYF

d_call: NA
cdr3_length: 17
clone_size: NA
j_call: TRBJ2-7
v_call: TRBV19
cdr3_nt: TGTGCCAGTAGTATAGTAGTTGGATCGAGGAGCTCCTACGAGCAGTACTTC
cdr3_aa: CASSIVVGSRSSYEQYF

d_call: NA
cdr3_length: 15
clone_size: once
j_call: TRBJ1-6
v_call: TRBV5-1
cdr3_nt: TGCGCCAGCAGCTCGACGGGGGAGCGGAATTCACCCCTCCACTTT
cdr3_aa: CASSSTGERNSPLHF

d_call: NA
cdr3_length: 13
clone_size: once
j_call: TRBJ2-4
v_call: TRBV27
cdr3_nt: TGTGCCAGCAGTTTAGTCCCTCAAAACATTCAGTACTTC
cdr3_aa: CASSLVPQNIQYF

d_call: TRBD1
cdr3_length: 15
clone_size: once
j_call: TRBJ2-2
v_call: TRBV5-1
cdr3_nt: TGCGCCAGCAGCCCGCGACAGGGGGGTACCGGGGAGCTGTTTTTT
cdr3_aa: CASSPRQGGTGELFF

d_call: NA
cdr3_length: 15
clone_size: NA
j_call: TRBJ2-1
v_call: TRBV27
cdr3_nt: TGTGCCAGCAGTCTTAGGGGGAACTCCTACAATGAGCAGTTCTTC
cdr3_aa: CASSLRGNSYNEQFF

d_call: TRBD1
cdr3_length: 12
clone_size: NA
j_call: TRBJ1-2
v_call: TRBV30
cdr3_nt: TGTGCCTGGGGACAGGGTTTTAGTGGCTACACCTTC
cdr3_aa: CAWGQGFSGYTF

d_call: NA
cdr3_length: 10
clone_size: once
j_call: TRBJ2-1
v_call: TRBV10-2
cdr3_nt: TGCGCCAGCAGTGTACAGGGCCCGTTCTTC
cdr3_aa: CASSVQGPFF

d_call: NA
cdr3_length: 16
clone_size: NA
j_call: TRBJ2-7
v_call: TRBV6-5
cdr3_nt: TGTGCCAGCAGTTACTCGAGGTTTGGCGGGAAGTTGGAGCAGTACTTC
cdr3_aa: CASSYSRFGGKLEQYF

d_call: NA
cdr3_length: 15
clone_size: NA
j_call: TRBJ2-1
v_call: TRBV19
cdr3_nt: TGTGCCAGTAAAGTGGCTGCAAGCTCCTACAATGAGCAGTTCTTC
cdr3_aa: CASKVAASSYNEQFF

d_call: NA
cdr3_length: 12
clone_size: NA
j_call: TRBJ1-2
v_call: TRBV19
cdr3_nt: TGTGCCACTTACCAGGGTAACGGTGGCTACACCTTC
cdr3_aa: CATYQGNGGYTF

d_call: TRBD1
cdr3_length: 14
clone_size: NA
j_call: TRBJ1-2
v_call: TRBV30
cdr3_nt: TGTGCCTGGAGTGTCCCGCTCGACAGGGTTGGCTACACCTTC
cdr3_aa: CAWSVPLDRVGYTF

d_call: NA
cdr3_length: 12
clone_size: NA
j_call: TRBJ1-1
v_call: TRBV5-1
cdr3_nt: TGCGCCAGCAGCCCCAACCGGGGTGAAGCTTTCTTT
cdr3_aa: CASSPNRGEAFF

d_call: NA
cdr3_length: 15
clone_size: NA
j_call: TRBJ2-7
v_call: TRBV6-1
cdr3_nt: TGTGCCAGCAGTGAAAGGGGCAGGAGCTCCTACGAGCAGTACTTC
cdr3_aa: CASSERGRSSYEQYF

d_call: TRBD1
cdr3_length: 15
clone_size: NA
j_call: TRBJ1-1
v_call: TRBV2
cdr3_nt: TGTGCCAGCAGTGATGTAGGGGGCCTTGGCACTGAAGCTTTCTTT
cdr3_aa: CASSDVGGLGTEAFF

d_call: NA
cdr3_length: 14
clone_size: NA
j_call: TRBJ2-7
v_call: TRBV19
cdr3_nt: TGTGCCAGTAGTACCCCGGCCGGGACCTACGAGCAGTACTTC
cdr3_aa: CASSTPAGTYEQYF

d_call: NA
cdr3_length: 15
clone_size: NA
j_call: TRBJ1-5
v_call: TRBV27
cdr3_nt: TGTGCCAGCAGTTTAAAGCCCTCTAGCAATCAGCCCCAGCATTTT
cdr3_aa: CASSLKPSSNQPQHF

d_call: TRBD1
cdr3_length: 15
clone_size: once
j_call: TRBJ2-2
v_call: TRBV5-5
cdr3_nt: TGTGCCAGCAGTTTCGACAGGGGAGACACCGGGGAGCTGTTTTTT
cdr3_aa: CASSFDRGDTGELFF

d_call: TRBD1
cdr3_length: 17
clone_size: NA
j_call: TRBJ1-5
v_call: TRBV7-2
cdr3_nt: TGTGCCAGCAGCTTAGCCGCGGGGCAGGGGGCAGGTCAGCCCCAGCATTTT
cdr3_aa: CASSLAAGQGAGQPQHF

d_call: NA
cdr3_length: 14
clone_size: NA
j_call: TRBJ2-5
v_call: TRBV5-1
cdr3_nt: TGCGCCAGCAGCGAACAGGGTACGCGGGAGACCCAGTACTTC
cdr3_aa: CASSEQGTRETQYF

d_call: TRBD1
cdr3_length: 14
clone_size: NA
j_call: TRBJ1-1
v_call: TRBV6-5
cdr3_nt: TGTGCCAGCAGGTCGACAGGGTTTAACACTGAAGCTTTCTTT
cdr3_aa: CASRSTGFNTEAFF

d_call: TRBD1
cdr3_length: 11
clone_size: NA
j_call: TRBJ1-1
v_call: TRBV30
cdr3_nt: TGTGCCGGGGACAGGGGGGCTGAAGCTTTCTTT
cdr3_aa: CAGDRGAEAFF

d_call: TRBD2
cdr3_length: 15
clone_size: NA
j_call: TRBJ2-1
v_call: TRBV6-2/TRBV6-3
cdr3_nt: TGTGCCAGCAGTTCCCCTAGCGGGAGCTACAATGAGCAGTTCTTC
cdr3_aa: CASSSPSGSYNEQFF

d_call: TRBD2
cdr3_length: 13
clone_size: NA
j_call: TRBJ2-7
v_call: TRBV27
cdr3_nt: TGTGCCAGCAGTTTCCGGGAGGACTACGAGCAGTACTTC
cdr3_aa: CASSFREDYEQYF

d_call: NA
cdr3_length: 13
clone_size: NA
j_call: TRBJ1-1
v_call: TRBV27
cdr3_nt: TGTGCCAGCAGGTTAGGGGGGGGGACTGAAGCTTTCTTT
cdr3_aa: CASRLGGGTEAFF

d_call: TRBD2
cdr3_length: 14
clone_size: NA
j_call: TRBJ2-7
v_call: TRBV19
cdr3_nt: TGTGCCAGTAGTCGGGGACTAGCGGTTTACGAGCAGTACTTC
cdr3_aa: CASSRGLAVYEQYF

d_call: NA
cdr3_length: 14
clone_size: NA
j_call: TRBJ2-3
v_call: TRBV24-1
cdr3_nt: TGTGCCACCAGTGAAACAGCGGGCACAGATACGCAGTATTTT
cdr3_aa: CATSETAGTDTQYF

d_call: NA
cdr3_length: 13
clone_size: NA
j_call: TRBJ1-1
v_call: TRBV18
cdr3_nt: TGTGCCAGTATTGGACAGCGAAACACTGAAGCTTTCTTT
cdr3_aa: CASIGQRNTEAFF